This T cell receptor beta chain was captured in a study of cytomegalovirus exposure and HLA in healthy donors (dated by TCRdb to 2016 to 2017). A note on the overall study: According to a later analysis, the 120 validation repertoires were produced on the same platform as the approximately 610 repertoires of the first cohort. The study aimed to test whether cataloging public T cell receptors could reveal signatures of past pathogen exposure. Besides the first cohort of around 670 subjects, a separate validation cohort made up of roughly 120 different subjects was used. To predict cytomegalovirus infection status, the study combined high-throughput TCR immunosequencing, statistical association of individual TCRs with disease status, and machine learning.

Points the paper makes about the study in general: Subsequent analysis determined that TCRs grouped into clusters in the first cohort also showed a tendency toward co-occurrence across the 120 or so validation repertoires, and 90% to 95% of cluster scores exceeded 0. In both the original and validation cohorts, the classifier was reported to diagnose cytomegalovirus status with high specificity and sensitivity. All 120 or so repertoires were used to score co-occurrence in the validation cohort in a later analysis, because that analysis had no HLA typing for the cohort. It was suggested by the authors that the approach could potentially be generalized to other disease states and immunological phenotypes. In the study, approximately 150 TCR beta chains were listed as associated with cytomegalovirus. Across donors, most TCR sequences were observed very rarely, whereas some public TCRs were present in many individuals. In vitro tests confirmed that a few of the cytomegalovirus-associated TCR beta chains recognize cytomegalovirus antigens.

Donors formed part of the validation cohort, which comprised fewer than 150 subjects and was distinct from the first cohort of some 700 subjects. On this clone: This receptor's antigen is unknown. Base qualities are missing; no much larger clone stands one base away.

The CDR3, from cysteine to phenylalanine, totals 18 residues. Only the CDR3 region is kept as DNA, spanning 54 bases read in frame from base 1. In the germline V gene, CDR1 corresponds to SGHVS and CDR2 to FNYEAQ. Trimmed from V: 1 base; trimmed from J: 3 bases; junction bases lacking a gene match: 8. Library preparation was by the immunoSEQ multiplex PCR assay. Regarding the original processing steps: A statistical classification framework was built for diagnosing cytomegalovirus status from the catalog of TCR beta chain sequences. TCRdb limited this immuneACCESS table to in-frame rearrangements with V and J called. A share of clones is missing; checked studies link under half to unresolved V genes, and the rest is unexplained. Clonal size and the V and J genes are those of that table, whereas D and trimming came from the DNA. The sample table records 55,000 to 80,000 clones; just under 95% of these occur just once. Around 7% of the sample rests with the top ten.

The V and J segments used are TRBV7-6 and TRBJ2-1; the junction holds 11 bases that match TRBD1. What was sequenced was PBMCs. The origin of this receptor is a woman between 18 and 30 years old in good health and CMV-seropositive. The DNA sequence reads TGTGCCAGCAGCTTAGTCATAACCGGGACAGGGGGCTACAATGAGCAGTTCTTC. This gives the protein CASSLVITGTGGYNEQFF.